This T cell receptor beta chain was sequenced in a study of spatial heterogeneity in lung cancer. MiXCR, run by TCRdb on the 5' RACE reads, gives a single entry per CDR3 protein. The table records more than 4,500 distinct CDR3 sequences, roughly 27% of them present only once. Indicated time point: sample taken at primary tumor resection. No cell sorting; template was whole RNA from tumor, lung tissue or PBMC. The donors comprised some 70 untreated early-stage non-small cell lung cancer patients. This clonotype appeared once. The CDR3 runs 14 residues. The germline V gene encodes CDR1 SEHNR and CDR2 FQNEAQ (reference sequence). Trimming left V 8 bases short and J 0 bases short, with 11 bases between.

This specimen consisted of PBMCs, obtained at surgery. The chain has TRBV7-9 and TRBJ1-3, with D perhaps matching TRBD1 (5 bases). This TCR was recovered from a male donor with early-stage non-small cell lung cancer. The CDR3 nucleotides read TGTGCCAGCCGACGGGACGGCTCTGGAAACACCATATATTTT. Its protein is CASRRDGSGNTIYF.